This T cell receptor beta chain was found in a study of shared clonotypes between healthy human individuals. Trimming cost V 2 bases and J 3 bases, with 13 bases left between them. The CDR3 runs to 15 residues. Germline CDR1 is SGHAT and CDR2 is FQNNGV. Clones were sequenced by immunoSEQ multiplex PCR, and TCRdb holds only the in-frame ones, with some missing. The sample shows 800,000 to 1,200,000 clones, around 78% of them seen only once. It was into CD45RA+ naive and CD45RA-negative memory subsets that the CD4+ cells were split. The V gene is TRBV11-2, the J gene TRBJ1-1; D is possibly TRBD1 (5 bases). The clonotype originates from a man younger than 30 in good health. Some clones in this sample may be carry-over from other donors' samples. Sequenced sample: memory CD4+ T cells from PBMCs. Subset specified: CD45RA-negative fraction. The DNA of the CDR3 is TGTGCCAGCAGCTTAAAGGACACGACATACACTGAAGCTTTCTTT. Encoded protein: CASSLKDTTYTEAFF.